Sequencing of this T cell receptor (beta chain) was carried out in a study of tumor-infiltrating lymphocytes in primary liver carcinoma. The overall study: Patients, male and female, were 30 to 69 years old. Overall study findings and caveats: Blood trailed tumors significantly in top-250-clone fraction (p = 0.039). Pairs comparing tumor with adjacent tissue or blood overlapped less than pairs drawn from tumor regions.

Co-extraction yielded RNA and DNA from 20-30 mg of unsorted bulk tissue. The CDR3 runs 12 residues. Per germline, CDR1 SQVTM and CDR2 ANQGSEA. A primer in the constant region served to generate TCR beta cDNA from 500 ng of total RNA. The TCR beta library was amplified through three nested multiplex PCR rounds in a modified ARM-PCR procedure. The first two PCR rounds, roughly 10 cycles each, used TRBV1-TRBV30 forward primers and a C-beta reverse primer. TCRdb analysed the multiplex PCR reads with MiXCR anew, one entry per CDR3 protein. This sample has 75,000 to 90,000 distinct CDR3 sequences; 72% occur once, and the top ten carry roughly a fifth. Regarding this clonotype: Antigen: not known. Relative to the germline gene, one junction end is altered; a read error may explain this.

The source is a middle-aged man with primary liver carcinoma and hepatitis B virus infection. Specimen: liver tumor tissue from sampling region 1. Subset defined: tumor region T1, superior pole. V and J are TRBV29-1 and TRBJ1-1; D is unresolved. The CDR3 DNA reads TGTAGCGTTGTGGAAGCGACCACTGAAGCTTTCTTT. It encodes CSVVEATTEAFF.